The 6 T cell receptor beta chains below were found in one sample sequenced in a study of cytomegalovirus exposure and HLA in healthy donors. It was with 60 Vbeta and 13 Jbeta primers that the PCR ran. Sequenced by immunoSEQ multiplex PCR; TCRdb stores in-frame clones only, minus some. The sample has over 150,000 clones, roughly 70% seen once. The sequencing sample was made of PBMCs. The receptor set was obtained from a woman aged 25 to 39 in good health and CMV-seronegative.

The chain is built from TRBV7-9 and TRBJ1-2; 7 nucleotides match TRBD1. Germline V lookup: CDR1 SEHNR, CDR2 FQNEAQ (reference sequence). This CDR3 has 16 amino acids. V was pared by 4 bases and J by 5 bases, with 13 bases of the junction left unmatched. The CDR3 sequence: CASSSPWDSAIYGYTF. The CDR3 region has the DNA TGTGCCAGCAGCTCCCCCTGGGACAGCGCCATTTATGGCTACACCTTC.

This chain uses TRBV7-2 with TRBJ1-1, with 8 bases aligning to TRBD1. CDR1 SGHTA and CDR2 FQGNSA come from the germline V gene. Germline trimming cut 5 bases from V and 1 base from J; bases unmatched to any gene: 12. CDR3 length equals 17 residues. The CDR3 sequence is CASSLWTGNKRNTEAFF. The CDR3 nucleotides are TGTGCCAGCAGCCTTTGGACAGGGAATAAACGGAACACTGAAGCTTTCTTT.

This chain uses TRBV7-9 with TRBJ2-7, with no clear D. This CDR3 is built from 12 residues. V lost 0 bases to trimming and J lost 3 bases, with 3 bases between them. CDR1 SEHNR and CDR2 FQNEAQ come from the germline V gene (reference sequence). CDR3: CASSLAVYEQYF. CDR3 bases: TGTGCCAGCAGCTTAGCCGTCTACGAGCAGTACTTC.

The chain has TRBV5-1 and TRBJ2-7; 11 positions agree with TRBD2. The V segment lost 0 bases and the J segment 5 bases; nucleotides outside the gene matches: 4. Germline loops: CDR1 SGHRS, CDR2 YFSETQ. CDR3 size: 15 residues. CDR3 loop: CASSLELAGVDEQYF. The CDR3 nucleotides read TGCGCCAGCAGCTTGGAACTAGCGGGGGTCGACGAGCAGTACTTC.

The genes are TRBV6-5 and TRBJ2-7; 8 positions agree with TRBD1. Trimming removed 5 bases from V and 3 bases from J; junction bases left unmatched: 6. The CDR3 length is 14 residues. Per the germline V gene, CDR1 is MNHEY and CDR2 is SVGAGI. DNA for the CDR3: TGTGCCAGCAGTCGGACCGGGACAGGCTACGAGCAGTACTTC. Amino acids: CASSRTGTGYEQYF.

This clone was seen once. V usage is TRBV12-5 and J usage is TRBJ2-2, with 7 bases lining up with TRBD1. This CDR3 has 14 residues. Losses at the gene ends were 6 bases for V and 4 bases for J; bases not matched to a gene: 5. Germline CDR1 reads LGHNT; CDR2 reads FRNRAP. CDR3 in amino acids: CASGHGTATGELFF. The CDR3 coding sequence is TGTGCTAGTGGCCATGGGACAGCCACCGGGGAGCTGTTTTTT.